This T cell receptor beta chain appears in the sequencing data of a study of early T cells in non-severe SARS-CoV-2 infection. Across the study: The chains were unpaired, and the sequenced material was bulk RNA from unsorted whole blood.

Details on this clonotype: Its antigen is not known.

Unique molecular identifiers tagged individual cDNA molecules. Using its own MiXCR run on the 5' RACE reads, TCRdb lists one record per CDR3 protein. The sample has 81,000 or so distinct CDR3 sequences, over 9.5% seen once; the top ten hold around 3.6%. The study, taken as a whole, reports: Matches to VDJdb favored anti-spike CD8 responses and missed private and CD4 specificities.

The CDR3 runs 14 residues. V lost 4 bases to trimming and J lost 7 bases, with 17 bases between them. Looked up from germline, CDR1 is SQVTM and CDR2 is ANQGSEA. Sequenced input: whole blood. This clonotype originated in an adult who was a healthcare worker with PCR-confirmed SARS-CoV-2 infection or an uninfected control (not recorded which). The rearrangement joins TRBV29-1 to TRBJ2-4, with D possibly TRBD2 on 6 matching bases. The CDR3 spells CSVGGSSEGNIQYF. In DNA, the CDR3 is TGCAGCGTTGGGGGAAGCTCGGAGGGGAACATTCAGTACTTC. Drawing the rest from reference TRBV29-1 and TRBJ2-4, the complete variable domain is SAVISQKPSRDICQRGTSLTIQCQVDSQVTMMFWYRQQPGQSLTLIATANQGSEATYESGFVIDKFPISRPNLTFSTLTVSNMSPEDSSIYLCSVGGSSEGNIQYFGAGTRLSVL.